This TCR beta chain was sequenced for a study of identical twins (dated by TCRdb to 2016 to 2017). Background for the entire study: To test whether fetal clonotypes persist, the study used deep sequencing on TCR alpha and beta repertoires from monozygotic twins, unrelated adults of various ages, and cord blood. To rule out contamination, the twin experiments were replicated at different times with different library preparation protocols.

Every donor in the study was a healthy Caucasian. Three pairs of female monozygotic twins, all aged roughly 18 to 29 years, were included in the twin cohort. Peripheral blood mononuclear cells were used as the source from which RNA for TCR libraries was isolated. General findings and caveats noted by the study authors: Recombination models systematically underestimated out-of-frame TCR alpha sharing in monozygotic twins but agreed with sharing between unrelated individuals. Out-of-frame TCR alpha sequences shared between twins showed an excess of low generation-probability sequences compared with coincidental sharing between unrelated individuals. Because the same donors could not be followed over many years, the conclusions relied on cross-sectional statistical analysis. Invariant T cells such as MAIT and iNKT could partly confound zero-insertion analyses, though diverse VJ usage argued against this for most clonotypes. Fewer insertions were carried by abundant cord blood beta clonotypes, a similar but weaker trend appeared in young adult naive repertoires, and no such trend appeared in memory repertoires. The excess sharing between twins in beta out-of-frame sequences was weaker because fewer shared sequences reduced the signal-to-noise ratio.

The CDR3 numbers 15 residues from cysteine through phenylalanine. CDR3 DNA only is kept here, 45 bases in frame from base 1. V loses 9 bases of germline sequence and J loses 0 bases, and the interval between the two ends is 16 bases. According to the germline V gene, CDR1 reads ENHRY and CDR2 reads SYGVKD. With respect to this clonotype: Its cognate antigen has yet to be identified. No base-level quality is on record; no much larger clone is a single base apart.

Libraries were made using 5' RACE. Sequencing relied on an Illumina HiSeq 2000. A universal primer binding site was introduced by template switching, and a unique molecular identifier was present in the final cDNA, enabling accurate counting of TCR cDNA molecules. Specific primers in the conserved constant-segment region were used to synthesize first-strand cDNA for TCR alpha and beta chains. To control for contamination, every cDNA library carried two barcodes: a SMART-Mk sample barcode plus Illumina barcodes. TruSeq adapter sequences and Illumina sample barcodes were added in two successive PCR steps. The TCR alpha and beta cDNA libraries were sequenced on the Illumina HiSeq platform using custom primers. From the authors' description of their analysis: MiGEC processed the raw reads to extract unique molecular identifiers, while MiXCR was used to determine the CDR3 positions. Recombination models were inferred per individual with the repgenHMM and IGoR tools using an EM algorithm. Shared clonotypes were analyzed with the tcR package in R, and sharing was normalized by the product of cloneset sizes. Out-of-frame nonproductive sequences were analyzed to study raw recombination free of thymic and clonal selection effects. TCRdb trimmed the raw reads at Q25, called clones with MiXCR and kept productive beta chains. Each entry is one CDR3 protein sequence, shown with its most common DNA and genes. TCRdb's processing, not the authors' own work, is the source of the V and J calls. The sample profile shows roughly 690,000 distinct CDR3 sequences; about 20% of them were found once. Of the sample, about 4.5% is held by the ten largest clones.

These sequences were also reported in another study, on T cells expressing NK-cell markers. That second report states: TCR beta-chain repertoires were profiled in sorted CD3+CD56+NKG2C+, CD3+CD56+NKG2C- and CD3+CD56-NKG2C+ T-cell subsets from seven or eight donors. Of the eight sequenced donors, seven were found to be HCMV-seropositive and one was found to be HCMV-seronegative. In several experiments an anti-gammadeltaTCR antibody was added to restrict sorting to alphabetaTCR-expressing T cells. For six donors, the dominant CD3+CD56+NKG2C+ clonotypes were among the top 10 CD8+ clonotypes and accounted for roughly 1.0-8% of CD8+ T cells. Those dominant clonotypes were again the most abundant among CD3+CD56-NKG2C+ cells in a few donors, at roughly 28.3-65%. Whether the expanded NKG2C-expressing T cell clones were specific for HCMV antigens remained unclear. Randomly selected healthy volunteers, three men and five women, were used as the eight sequenced donors. To determine HCMV serostatus, a commercial ELISA kit was used to detect HCMV-specific IgG in serum. For about 6 donors, bulk peripheral blood T-cell repertoires were additionally sequenced from unsorted PBMC. MIGEC was used to demultiplex reads and group reads by UMI, and MiTCR was used to assemble and quantify clonotypes. To exclude erroneous sequences, any TCR cDNA sequence not supported by at least two reads was discarded. The tcR package was used for downstream repertoire analysis, and clonotypes were matched across fractions by CDR3 nucleotide sequence plus V segment. Antigen specificity was annotated against VDJdb with VDJmatch, allowing one amino acid substitution in CDR3.

The sequenced sample consisted of PBMCs. The chain couples TRBV10-3 to TRBJ2-3; TRBD2 is a weak D gene call, 5 bases matching. The TCR comes from a woman aged 18-35 years in good health. Here is the DNA: TGTGCCATAGTGGCGGGCCCCGCTAGCACAGATACGCAGTATTTT. This gives the protein CAIVAGPASTDTQYF.